This TCR beta chain was retrieved from a study of blood T cell repertoires in COVID-19. This clone was seen once. The CDR3 length is 15 residues. Germline CDR1 MDHEN, CDR2 SYDVKM. After removal of 6 bases from V and 6 bases from J, the junction contained 9 bases not matched to a gene. Profiling relied on immunoSEQ multiplex PCR, and the TCRdb table lists in-frame clones only, not all of them. There are 35,000 to 55,000 clones in the sample; about nine tenths occur only once, and over 4% lies in the top ten. The chain carries TRBV28 and TRBJ2-3; 10 bases map to TRBD2. This TCR was sampled from a human donor in a cohort sampled during active COVID-19. Sequenced input: peripheral blood. DNA for the CDR3: TGTGCCAGCAGCCGGATAGCGGGAGGAATGGATACGCAGTATTTT. Translated, it gives CASSRIAGGMDTQYF.